These 10 T cell receptor beta chains were sequenced from one sample in a study of technical replicates of blood from several donors. Sequencing used immunoSEQ multiplex PCR; TCRdb keeps in-frame clones, though not all of them. The sample includes approximately 100,000 clones, over 95% of them seen just once. Sequencing was done on a sample of T cells isolated from PBMCs. The receptors come from a human donor in good health.

As DNA, the CDR3 is TGCGCCAGCAGCCAAGACAGGCCTAGCACAGATACGCAGTATTTT. Translating gives CASSQDRPSTDTQYF. V and J are TRBV4-1 and TRBJ2-3; D not resolved. The CDR3 loop spans 15 amino acids. Trimming took 0 bases from V and 0 from J, leaving 7 bases between them. Per the germline V gene, CDR1 is MGHRA and CDR2 is YSYEKL.

The gene calls are TRBV5-6 and TRBJ1-2; TRBD1 matches at 7 bases. Germline values: CDR1 SGHDT, CDR2 YYEEEE. CDR3 size: 13 residues. With 1 base clipped from V and 6 bases from J, the junction kept 3 bases outside the gene matches. The chain's CDR3 is CASSLRQGDGYTF. The DNA for the CDR3 is TGTGCCAGCAGCTTGAGACAGGGTGATGGCTACACCTTC. The variable domain in full, completed from reference TRBV5-6 and TRBJ1-2, reads DAGVTQSPTHLIKTRGQQVTLRCSPKSGHDTVSWYQQALGQGPQFIFQYYEEEERQRGNFPDRFSGHQFPNYSSELNVNALLLGDSALYLCASSLRQGDGYTFGSGTRLTVV.

This clone is a singleton in its sample. The rearrangement joins TRBV7-6 to TRBJ1-3, with D uncertain. Germline V gene lookup returns CDR1 SGHVS and CDR2 FNYEAQ. V was cut by 1 base and J by 4 bases, with 5 bases left in between. The length of the CDR3 is 13 residues. CDR3 region: CASSLGAGNTIYF. The CDR3 nucleotides are TGTGCCAGCAGCTTAGGGGCAGGAAACACCATATATTTT.

This clone was detected only once. V is TRBV9 and J is TRBJ1-2; TRBD1 matches 9 bases. Germline-derived CDR1 and CDR2 are SGDLS and YYNGEE. The CDR3 spans 14 residues. V lost 3 bases and J lost 4; bases outside the gene matches: 4. The CDR3, as DNA: TGTGCCAGCAGCGAGACGACAGGGGGCTATGGCTACACCTTC. Translation gives CASSETTGGYGYTF.

This clone was observed once. The chain joins TRBV2 to TRBJ2-7; a possible D gene is TRBD1 (6 bases). The germline V and J ends were trimmed by 10 bases and 4 bases, with 17 bases remaining between them. Per the germline V gene, CDR1 is SNHLY and CDR2 is FYNNEI. This CDR3 has 13 residues. The CDR3 spells CATRTGIGYEQYF. The DNA of the CDR3 is TGTGCCACCCGCACAGGGATAGGGTACGAGCAGTACTTC.

The CDR3: CASSPRGAQTGELFF. CDR3 bases: TGTGCCAGTAGCCCCAGGGGGGCGCAAACCGGGGAGCTGTTTTTT. This chain links TRBV19 with TRBJ2-2, with D perhaps matching TRBD1 (7 bases). Germline V gene lookup returns CDR1 LNHDA and CDR2 SQIVND (reference sequence). V lost 6 bases and J lost 5, with 16 bases in between. The CDR3 runs 15 residues.

This sequence joins TRBV27 and TRBJ1-2; 10 bases match TRBD1. J was trimmed by 5 bases and V by 6 bases; bases with no gene match: 6. Germline V gene lookup returns CDR1 MNHEY and CDR2 SMNVEV (reference sequence). CDR3 size: 14 residues. DNA of the CDR3: TGTGCCAGCAGCAGGGACAGGGGAACTTATGGCTACACCTTC. Residues: CASSRDRGTYGYTF.

The table lists this clone with a count of one. The rearrangement joins TRBV18 to TRBJ2-7, with TRBD1 matching 9 bases. From germline, CDR1 is KGHSH and CDR2 LQKENI. The CDR3 spans 16 residues. Trimming at V came to 4 bases and at J to 4 bases, leaving 11 bases not matched to a gene. DNA of the CDR3: TGTGCCAGCTCACTCCTCACGGCGGGACAGGGTTACGAGCAGTACTTC. Residues: CASSLLTAGQGYEQYF.

The J gene is TRBJ1-1, the V gene TRBV5-5; possible D gene TRBD1, 5 bases. The CDR3 is 12 residues long. Deletions cut 2 bases from V and 6 bases from J, with 8 bases between. Germline CDR1 SGHKS, CDR2 YYEKEE (reference sequence). CDR3 DNA sequence: TGTGCCAGCAGCTTAATAGGGGCTGAAGCTTTCTTT. Amino acid sequence: CASSLIGAEAFF.

This chain uses TRBV6-1 with TRBJ1-1, with D unresolved. There are 14 residues in the CDR3. V dropped 3 bases and J dropped 0 bases, with 8 bases sitting between them. The germline gives CDR1 MNHNS, CDR2 SASEGT. The CDR3 protein is CASSEGTVNTEAFF. CDR3 coding DNA: TGTGCCAGCAGTGAGGGCACGGTGAACACTGAAGCTTTCTTT.